A single sample gave rise to the 2 T cell receptor beta chains below, sequenced in a study of beta chain features in type 1 diabetes. The study reverse transcribed the entire isolated RNA, so it sequenced expressed TCRB transcripts. Using immunoSEQ multiplex PCR, the repertoire was profiled, and TCRdb retains in-frame clones only, with some absent. The sample includes some 220,000 clones, roughly a tenth seen only once; the top ten take over 1%. Sequenced input: central memory CD4+ T cells from blood. Receptor source: a man in his late teens or twenties in good health.

This clone was counted many times. The J gene is TRBJ2-2, the V gene TRBV10-3, with 7 bases identical to TRBD2. V trimming: 3 bases; J trimming: 5 bases; junction bases outside the gene matches: 6. Germline V gene lookup returns CDR1 ENHRY and CDR2 SYGVKD. The CDR3 runs to 15 residues. The CDR3 DNA reads as TGTGCCATCAGTGAAGTTGCGGGAGCTACCGGGGAGCTGTTTTTT. This sequence encodes CAISEVAGATGELFF.

In its sample, this clone ranks as medium-sized. V usage is TRBV7-9 and J usage is TRBJ2-3, with 8 bases that match TRBD2. Germline assignment: CDR1 SEHNR and CDR2 FQNEAQ (reference sequence). Trimming at V came to 1 base and at J to 5 bases, leaving 11 bases not matched to a gene. The CDR3 loop spans 17 amino acids. The CDR3 nucleotides are TGTGCCAGCAGCTTAGTGGGGACGGCGGGAGGAGAAGATACGCAGTATTTT. Translation: CASSLVGTAGGEDTQYF.